The T cell receptor beta chain described here comes from a study of blood T cell repertoires in COVID-19. Study information: COVID-19 samples, acute and convalescent, were from the United States, Italy and Spain.

In the original workflow: Amplification of reference gene primers provided the estimated nucleated cell counts. Generated by immunoSEQ multiplex PCR, the TCRdb table keeps only in-frame clones and is missing some. Clonal size and the V and J genes are those of that table, whereas D and trimming came from the DNA. Among 250,000 to 300,000 clones listed, less than 90% were seen once. Only one count was recorded for this clone. Patients at the Seattle site were enrolled during active infection and followed longitudinally. Germline V gives CDR1 SGHRS, CDR2 YFSETQ. The V end lost 2 bases, the J end lost 3 bases, and 11 bases lay between the germline ends. This CDR3 region has 14 residues.

The clonotype was recovered from a woman younger than 45 with COVID-19, enrolled during active disease. The material sequenced was peripheral blood. The gene calls are TRBV5-1 and TRBJ1-1; possibly TRBD1 for D (5 bases). CDR3 DNA sequence: TGCGCCAGCAGCTTTGGGGGGACCTACACTGAAGCTTTCTTT. It yields the protein CASSFGGTYTEAFF.